This T cell receptor beta chain was identified in a study of shared clonotypes between healthy human individuals. Study as a whole: Each donor contributed plates that comprised three CD4 naive, three CD4 memory, two CD8 naive and one CD8 memory. Study-wide results and caveats: Clonotypes that were shared across a handful of donors made up around 5% of naive CD4 clonotypes.

As processed by the authors: As immunoSEQ supplied junction-only sequences (without quality scores), filtering differed. Produced via immunoSEQ multiplex PCR; TCRdb's table is partial and in-frame only. The V and J calls and clone size were taken over from that table, and D and trimming were inferred from the DNA. The sample shows 85,000 to 100,000 clones, roughly two thirds of them seen only once. Regarding this clone: Its antigen is not known. At one boundary the junction diverges from the germline segment, which might be a read error. Other DNA sequences of this sample code for an identical CDR3.

Germline V CDR1 and CDR2: LNHNV, YYDKDF (reference sequence). This CDR3 is 13 amino acids long. CD8 memory cells included CD45RO+ cells plus CCR7-negative CD45RA+ TemRA cells. The receptor's source is a man aged 25-45 years in good health. Material for sequencing was memory CD8+ T cells sorted from blood. Subset here: CD45RO+ cells pooled with CCR7-negative TemRA cells. J is TRBJ2-7 and V is TRBV15; the D is unclear. CDR3 sequence reads: CATSRDLSYEQYF. The CDR3 DNA follows: TGTGCCACCAGCAGAGACCTATCCTACGAACAGTACTTC.